Listed below are T cell receptor beta chains from one sample, sequenced in a study of blood T cell repertoires in COVID-19. Sequenced by immunoSEQ multiplex PCR; TCRdb stores in-frame clones only, minus some. This sample carries 180,000 or so clones, 85% to 90% of them seen once, and the ten largest clones take roughly 0.56%. Specimen: peripheral blood. The receptors were sampled from a man aged 50-60 years with acute or convalescent COVID-19. Each CDR3 is given with its conserved first and last residue. The order of the fields is V gene, D gene, J gene, CDR3 DNA, CDR3 protein. D genes are given only for firm matches.

v_gene: TRBV7-2; d_gene: TRBD1; j_gene: TRBJ1-3; CDR3nt: TGTGCCAGCAACCCCATGACAGGGTCAGGAAACACCATATATTTT; CDR3aa: CASNPMTGSGNTIYF
v_gene: TRBV11-2; d_gene: .; j_gene: TRBJ1-5; CDR3nt: TGTGCCAGCAGCTTAGTGTCAGATCAGCCCCAGCATTTT; CDR3aa: CASSLVSDQPQHF
v_gene: TRBV29-1; d_gene: .; j_gene: TRBJ2-6; CDR3nt: TGCAGCGTTGAAACAGGGTCTGGGGCCAACGTCCTGACTTTC; CDR3aa: CSVETGSGANVLTF
v_gene: TRBV28; d_gene: .; j_gene: TRBJ2-3; CDR3nt: TGTGCCAGCAGCCCGGATGATGGGAGTGGCACAGATACGCAGTATTTT; CDR3aa: CASSPDDGSGTDTQYF
v_gene: TRBV5-4; d_gene: .; j_gene: TRBJ2-7; CDR3nt: TGTGCCAGCAGCGCGAATCCAGGTCCCCTCTCCTACGAGCAGTACTTC; CDR3aa: CASSANPGPLSYEQYF
v_gene: TRBV18; d_gene: .; j_gene: TRBJ2-5; CDR3nt: TGTGCCAGCTCACCACGTAGCGGAGAAGAAGAGACCCAGTACTTC; CDR3aa: CASSPRSGEEETQYF
v_gene: TRBV29-1; d_gene: .; j_gene: TRBJ2-5; CDR3nt: TGCAGCGTTGTCGGACAATTAGTGTGGACCCAGTACTTC; CDR3aa: CSVVGQLVWTQYF
v_gene: TRBV3-1/TRBV3-2; d_gene: .; j_gene: TRBJ1-1; CDR3nt: TGTGCCAGCAGCCCCACTTGGAACACTGAAGCTTTCTTT; CDR3aa: CASSPTWNTEAFF
v_gene: TRBV28; d_gene: .; j_gene: TRBJ1-5; CDR3nt: TGTGCCAGCAGTCCCCCCGGGAACAATCAGCCCCAGCATTTT; CDR3aa: CASSPPGNNQPQHF
v_gene: TRBV18; d_gene: TRBD2; j_gene: TRBJ2-1; CDR3nt: TGTGCCAGCTCACCTGGGGAGGGGATGGGCAATGAGCAGTTCTTC; CDR3aa: CASSPGEGMGNEQFF
v_gene: TRBV9; d_gene: TRBD1; j_gene: TRBJ1-1; CDR3nt: TGTGCCAGCAGCGTAGTCCAGGGGGCGAACACTGAAGCTTTCTTT; CDR3aa: CASSVVQGANTEAFF
v_gene: TRBV3-1/TRBV3-2; d_gene: TRBD2; j_gene: TRBJ2-1; CDR3nt: TGTGCCAGCAGCCCCCCCCCGGGCCCTAGCGGAGCCTACAATGAGCAGTTCTTC; CDR3aa: CASSPPPGPSGAYNEQFF